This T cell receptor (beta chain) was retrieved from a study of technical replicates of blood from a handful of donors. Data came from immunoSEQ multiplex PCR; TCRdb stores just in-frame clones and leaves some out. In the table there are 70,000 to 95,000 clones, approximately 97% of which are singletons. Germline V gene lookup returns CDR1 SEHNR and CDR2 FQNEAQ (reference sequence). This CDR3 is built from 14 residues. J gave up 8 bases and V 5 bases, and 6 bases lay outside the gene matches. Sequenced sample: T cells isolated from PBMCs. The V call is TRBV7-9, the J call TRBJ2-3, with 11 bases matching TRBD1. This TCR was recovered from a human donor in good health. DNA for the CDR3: TGTGCCAGCAGCGGACAGGGGGCTGTAGTTACGCAGTATTTT. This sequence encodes CASSGQGAVVTQYF.